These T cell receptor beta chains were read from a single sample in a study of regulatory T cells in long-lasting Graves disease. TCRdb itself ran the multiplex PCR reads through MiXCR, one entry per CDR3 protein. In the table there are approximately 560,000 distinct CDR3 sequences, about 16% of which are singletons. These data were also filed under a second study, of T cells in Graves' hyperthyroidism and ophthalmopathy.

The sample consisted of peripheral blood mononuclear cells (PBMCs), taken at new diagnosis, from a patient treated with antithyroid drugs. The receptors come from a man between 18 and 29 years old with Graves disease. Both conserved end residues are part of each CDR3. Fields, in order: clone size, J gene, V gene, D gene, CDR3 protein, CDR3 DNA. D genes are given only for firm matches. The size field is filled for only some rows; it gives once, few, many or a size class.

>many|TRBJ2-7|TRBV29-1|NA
CSALGDEQYF
TGCAGCGCCCTGGGCGACGAGCAGTACTTC
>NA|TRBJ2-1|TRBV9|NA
CASDPSGVSYNEQFF
TGTGCCAGCGACCCATCCGGGGTGTCCTACAATGAGCAGTTCTTC
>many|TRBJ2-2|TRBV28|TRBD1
CASSLTGGTNTGELFF
TGTGCCAGCAGCCTCACAGGGGGTACGAACACCGGGGAGCTGTTTTTT
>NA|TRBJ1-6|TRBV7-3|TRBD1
CASSLNPGGKSPLHF
TGTGCCAGCAGCTTAAATCCAGGGGGCAAGTCACCCCTCCACTTT
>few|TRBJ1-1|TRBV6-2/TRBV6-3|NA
CASSGPPRESSMDTEAFF
TGTGCCAGCAGCGGACCCCCCCGGGAGTCCTCCATGGACACTGAAGCTTTCTTT
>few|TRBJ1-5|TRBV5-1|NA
CASRPQGGTNQPQHF
TGCGCCAGCAGACCACAGGGAGGAACGAATCAGCCCCAGCATTTT
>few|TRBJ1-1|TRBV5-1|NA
CASSLGGRGEAFF
TGCGCCAGCAGCTTGGGAGGGAGGGGTGAAGCTTTCTTT
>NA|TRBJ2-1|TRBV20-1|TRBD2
CSARGTSGRRTYNEQFF
TGCAGTGCTAGAGGGACTAGCGGGAGAAGGACCTACAATGAGCAGTTCTTC
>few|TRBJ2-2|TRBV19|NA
CASSIYLVTFTGELFF
TGTGCCAGTAGTATTTACCTGGTGACCTTCACCGGGGAGCTGTTTTTT
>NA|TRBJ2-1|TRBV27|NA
CASSLLNVGRRSGNEQFF
TGTGCCAGCAGTTTATTAAACGTGGGGAGGAGGTCGGGAAATGAGCAGTTCTTC
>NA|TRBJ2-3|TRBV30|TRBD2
CAWSVFRRTSGYTDTQYF
TGTGCCTGGAGTGTATTTAGACGGACTAGCGGGTACACAGATACGCAGTATTTT
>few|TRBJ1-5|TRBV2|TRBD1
CASSSNRDRPIANQPQHF
TGTGCCAGCAGTTCGAACCGGGACAGACCAATAGCAAATCAGCCCCAGCATTTT
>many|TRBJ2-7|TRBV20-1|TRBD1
CSAPRTGFYEQYF
TGCAGTGCTCCGCGGACAGGGTTCTACGAGCAGTACTTC
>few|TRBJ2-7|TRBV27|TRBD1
CASSLMVVRGSAREQYF
TGTGCCAGCAGTTTAATGGTGGTCAGGGGGAGTGCTCGCGAGCAGTACTTC
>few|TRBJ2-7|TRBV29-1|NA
CSVKEVRSSYEQYF
TGCAGCGTTAAGGAGGTGAGAAGCTCCTACGAGCAGTACTTC
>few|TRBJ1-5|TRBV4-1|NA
CASSQPGPGLSNQPQHF
TGCGCCAGCAGCCAGCCCGGCCCGGGGTTAAGCAATCAGCCCCAGCATTTT
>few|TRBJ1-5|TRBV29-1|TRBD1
CSVGDRGGQPQHF
TGCAGCGTTGGTGACAGGGGGGGTCAGCCCCAGCATTTT
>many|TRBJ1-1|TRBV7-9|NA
CASSGPRVQMLNTEAFF
TGTGCCAGCAGCGGCCCAAGGGTACAGATGCTGAACACTGAAGCTTTCTTT
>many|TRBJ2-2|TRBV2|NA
CASRGGPYTGELFF
TGTGCCAGCAGGGGCGGCCCTTACACCGGGGAGCTGTTTTTT
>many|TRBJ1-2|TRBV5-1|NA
CASSLDSSRGYTF
TGCGCCAGCAGCTTGGACAGCAGTCGTGGCTACACCTTC
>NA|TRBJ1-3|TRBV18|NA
CASSPTGRTAGNSGNTIYF
TGTGCCAGCTCACCGACCGGCCGGACAGCTGGGAACTCTGGAAACACCATATATTTT
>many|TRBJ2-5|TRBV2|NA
CASSGPGLVVSQETQYF
TGTGCCAGCAGTGGGCCGGGGCTAGTTGTGAGCCAAGAGACCCAGTACTTC
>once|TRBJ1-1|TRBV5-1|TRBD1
CASSLGGFNAEAFF
TGCGCCAGCAGCTTAGGGGGCTTCAACGCTGAAGCTTTCTTT
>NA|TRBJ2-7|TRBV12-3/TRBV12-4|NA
CASSLTPGLSADEQYF
TGTGCCAGCAGTTTAACCCCCGGCCTATCGGCTGACGAGCAGTACTTC
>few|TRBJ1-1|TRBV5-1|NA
CASSSHGAPQGTEAFF
TGCGCCAGCAGCTCACATGGGGCTCCGCAGGGCACTGAAGCTTTCTTT
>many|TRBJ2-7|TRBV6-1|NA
CASSSELSYEQYF
TGTGCCAGCAGTAGTGAGCTCTCCTACGAGCAGTACTTC
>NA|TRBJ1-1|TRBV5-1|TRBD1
CASSRGTGGNTEAFF
TGCGCCAGCAGCCGGGGGACAGGGGGGAACACTGAAGCTTTCTTT
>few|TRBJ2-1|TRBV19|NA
CASSWADRAFNEQFF
TGTGCCAGTAGTTGGGCGGACAGAGCCTTCAATGAGCAGTTCTTC
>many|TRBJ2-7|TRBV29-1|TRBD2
CSVDKEASGSSEQYF
TGCAGCGTTGACAAGGAGGCTAGCGGGAGTTCCGAGCAGTACTTC